This passage covers 3 T cell receptor beta chains from one sample sequenced in a study of blood T cells in healthy people across ages. For the second PCR, which ran for about 6 to 11 cycles, a sample-barcoded 5' primer and a J-beta primer mix were used. TCRdb re-called the 5' RACE reads with MiXCR, one entry per CDR3 protein. The sample shows some 1.7 million distinct CDR3 sequences, roughly 27% of them seen only once. Sequencing was carried out using blood. Every receptor here comes from a woman in her 30s in good health.

The gene calls are TRBV2 and TRBJ2-5, with TRBD2 identical over 8 bases. The CDR3 loop spans 12 amino acids. Unmatched junction bases numbered 3, after V lost 7 bases and J lost 5 bases. CDR1 SNHLY and CDR2 FYNNEI come from the germline V gene. The CDR3 region is CASTGRGETQYF. The DNA of the CDR3 is TGTGCCAGCACCGGGAGGGGCGAGACCCAGTACTTC.

Points on this clonotype: This may be a read error: a much more frequent sequence differs by one nucleotide. This chain connects TRBV29-1 to TRBJ2-6, with 9 bases lining up with TRBD1. Germline V CDR1 and CDR2: SQVTM, ANQGSEA. The CDR3 loop spans 15 amino acids. The V segment lost 6 bases and the J segment 5 bases; nucleotides outside the gene matches: 8. CDR3: CSVAGTGPRANVLTF. The CDR3 bases are TGCAGCGTGGCGGGGACAGGGCCCAGGGCCAACGTCCTGACTTTC.

This clonotype was found many times. The chain carries TRBV5-1 and TRBJ2-7, with 9 nucleotides matching TRBD2. The CDR3 has 16 residues. CDR1 is SGHRS, CDR2 YFSETQ, per germline. The trim removed 4 bases at V and 0 bases at J, leaving 8 bases unmatched. DNA for the CDR3: TGCGCCAGCAGCGTGGGTGCTAGCGGGGTCTCCTACGAGCAGTACTTC. This translates into CASSVGASGVSYEQYF.